This passage covers 9 T cell receptor beta chains from one sample sequenced in a study of memory CD4+ T cells and cytomegalovirus serostatus. Profiled with immunoSEQ multiplex PCR; TCRdb holds only in-frame clones, not every one. The data show 50,000 to 65,000 clones, around 77% seen once. The sort gate was single viable CD3+CD4+CD8-CD45RO+ cells for memory CD4+ T cells. The sample consisted of memory CD4+ T cells from blood. These receptors came from an adult in good health and CMV-seronegative.

The chain employs TRBV25-1 and TRBJ1-1, with a possible D match to TRBD1 (6 bases). V gave up 8 bases and J gave up 4 bases, with 14 bases separating them. The V gene's germline CDR1 is MGHDK and CDR2 SYGVNS. The CDR3 extends over 13 amino acids. Here the CDR3 reads CASHDRGGTEAFF. CDR3 bases: TGTGCCAGCCACGACAGAGGGGGCACTGAAGCTTTCTTT.

The V call is TRBV28, the J call TRBJ1-3; D is undetermined. The V gene lost 8 bases and the J gene lost 8 bases, with 13 bases spanning the gap. Germline values: CDR1 MDHEN, CDR2 SYDVKM. The CDR3 has 12 residues. CDR3: CASRRGEDTIYF. CDR3 in DNA: TGTGCCAGCCGTCGCGGGGAGGACACCATATATTTT.

The J gene is TRBJ2-3, the V gene TRBV2, with 8 nucleotides matching TRBD2. Germline-derived CDR1 and CDR2 are SNHLY and FYNNEI. Trimming at V came to 4 bases and at J to 4 bases, leaving 4 bases not matched to a gene. The CDR3 is made up of 14 amino acids. DNA of the CDR3: TGTGCCAGCAGTGCAGGACTAGCCGCAGATACGCAGTATTTT. This sequence encodes CASSAGLAADTQYF.

Notes on this clone: The same CDR3 also results from other DNA sequences found in this sample. The chain carries TRBV15 and TRBJ1-4; no clear D gene. Trimming removed 1 base at V and 8 bases at J, with 14 bases between. The CDR3 spans 15 residues. From germline, CDR1 is LNHNV and CDR2 YYDKDF (reference sequence). The CDR3 protein is CATSRGDPAGEKLFF. Here the CDR3 DNA reads TGTGCCACCAGCAGAGGAGACCCGGCTGGGGAAAAACTGTTTTTT.

The rearrangement uses TRBV19 and TRBJ2-3, with D unresolved. The CDR3 consists of 14 residues. Trimming took off 7 bases at V and 0 bases at J, with 11 bases between the two ends. The germline V gene has CDR1 LNHDA and CDR2 SQIVND (reference sequence). CDR3 in DNA: TGTGCCAGTAAGCTTGCGCTTAGCACAGATACGCAGTATTTT. This sequence encodes CASKLALSTDTQYF. Combining the CDR3 with reference TRBV19 and TRBJ2-3 gives the whole variable domain DGGITQSPKYLFRKEGQNVTLSCEQNLNHDAMYWYRQDPGQGLRLIYYSQIVNDFQKGDIAEGYSVSREKKESFPLTVTSAQKNPTAFYLCASKLALSTDTQYFGPGTRLTVL.

This CDR3 is CASSLEGSTGELFF. The CDR3 region has the DNA TGTGCCAGCAGCTTAGAGGGTTCGACCGGGGAGCTGTTTTTT. The gene calls are TRBV7-6 and TRBJ2-2; D uncertain. The CDR3 length is 14 residues. CDR1 and CDR2 (germline): SGHVS, FNYEAQ. The V gene lost 1 base and the J gene lost 5 bases, with 8 bases spanning the gap.

The rearrangement uses TRBV7-2 and TRBJ2-5, with TRBD2 matching 7 bases. Germline CDR1 reads SGHTA; CDR2 reads FQGNSA. J lost 1 base, V lost 4 bases, and 12 bases had no gene match. This CDR3 spans 17 amino acids. The CDR3 nucleotides are TGTGCCAGCAGCTCAATCCGGGCTAGCGGACTCCAAGAGACCCAGTACTTC. It encodes CASSSIRASGLQETQYF. Together with reference TRBV7-2 and TRBJ2-5, the CDR3 gives the full variable domain: GAGVSQSPSNKVTEKGKDVELRCDPISGHTALYWYRQSLGQGLEFLIYFQGNSAPDKSGLPSDRFSAERTGGSVSTLTIQRTQQEDSAVYLCASSSIRASGLQETQYFGPGTRLLVL.

The chain joins TRBV4-2 to TRBJ2-7, with TRBD1 identical over 10 bases. Unmatched junction bases numbered 6, after V lost 1 base and J lost 6 bases. The germline V gene has CDR1 LGHNA and CDR2 YNFKEQ. This CDR3 comprises 15 residues. CDR3 loop: CASSQGLTGGVEQYF. CDR3 nucleotides: TGTGCCAGCAGCCAAGGCCTGACAGGGGGCGTCGAGCAGTACTTC.

The genes are TRBV28 and TRBJ2-1; 10 positions match TRBD2. V gave up 5 bases and J gave up 15 bases; unmatched junction bases: 10. This CDR3 is 13 amino acids long. The germline V gene has CDR1 MDHEN and CDR2 SYDVKM. The CDR3 spells CASSGFLAGVLFF. The CDR3, as DNA: TGTGCCAGCAGTGGCTTCCTAGCGGGAGTACTGTTCTTC. The full variable domain, completed using reference TRBV28 and TRBJ2-1, is DVKVTQSSRYLVKRTGEKVFLECVQDMDHENMFWYRQDPGLGLRLIYFSYDVKMKEKGDIPEGYSVSREKKERFSLILESASTNQTSMYLCASSGFLAGVLFFGPGTRLTVL.